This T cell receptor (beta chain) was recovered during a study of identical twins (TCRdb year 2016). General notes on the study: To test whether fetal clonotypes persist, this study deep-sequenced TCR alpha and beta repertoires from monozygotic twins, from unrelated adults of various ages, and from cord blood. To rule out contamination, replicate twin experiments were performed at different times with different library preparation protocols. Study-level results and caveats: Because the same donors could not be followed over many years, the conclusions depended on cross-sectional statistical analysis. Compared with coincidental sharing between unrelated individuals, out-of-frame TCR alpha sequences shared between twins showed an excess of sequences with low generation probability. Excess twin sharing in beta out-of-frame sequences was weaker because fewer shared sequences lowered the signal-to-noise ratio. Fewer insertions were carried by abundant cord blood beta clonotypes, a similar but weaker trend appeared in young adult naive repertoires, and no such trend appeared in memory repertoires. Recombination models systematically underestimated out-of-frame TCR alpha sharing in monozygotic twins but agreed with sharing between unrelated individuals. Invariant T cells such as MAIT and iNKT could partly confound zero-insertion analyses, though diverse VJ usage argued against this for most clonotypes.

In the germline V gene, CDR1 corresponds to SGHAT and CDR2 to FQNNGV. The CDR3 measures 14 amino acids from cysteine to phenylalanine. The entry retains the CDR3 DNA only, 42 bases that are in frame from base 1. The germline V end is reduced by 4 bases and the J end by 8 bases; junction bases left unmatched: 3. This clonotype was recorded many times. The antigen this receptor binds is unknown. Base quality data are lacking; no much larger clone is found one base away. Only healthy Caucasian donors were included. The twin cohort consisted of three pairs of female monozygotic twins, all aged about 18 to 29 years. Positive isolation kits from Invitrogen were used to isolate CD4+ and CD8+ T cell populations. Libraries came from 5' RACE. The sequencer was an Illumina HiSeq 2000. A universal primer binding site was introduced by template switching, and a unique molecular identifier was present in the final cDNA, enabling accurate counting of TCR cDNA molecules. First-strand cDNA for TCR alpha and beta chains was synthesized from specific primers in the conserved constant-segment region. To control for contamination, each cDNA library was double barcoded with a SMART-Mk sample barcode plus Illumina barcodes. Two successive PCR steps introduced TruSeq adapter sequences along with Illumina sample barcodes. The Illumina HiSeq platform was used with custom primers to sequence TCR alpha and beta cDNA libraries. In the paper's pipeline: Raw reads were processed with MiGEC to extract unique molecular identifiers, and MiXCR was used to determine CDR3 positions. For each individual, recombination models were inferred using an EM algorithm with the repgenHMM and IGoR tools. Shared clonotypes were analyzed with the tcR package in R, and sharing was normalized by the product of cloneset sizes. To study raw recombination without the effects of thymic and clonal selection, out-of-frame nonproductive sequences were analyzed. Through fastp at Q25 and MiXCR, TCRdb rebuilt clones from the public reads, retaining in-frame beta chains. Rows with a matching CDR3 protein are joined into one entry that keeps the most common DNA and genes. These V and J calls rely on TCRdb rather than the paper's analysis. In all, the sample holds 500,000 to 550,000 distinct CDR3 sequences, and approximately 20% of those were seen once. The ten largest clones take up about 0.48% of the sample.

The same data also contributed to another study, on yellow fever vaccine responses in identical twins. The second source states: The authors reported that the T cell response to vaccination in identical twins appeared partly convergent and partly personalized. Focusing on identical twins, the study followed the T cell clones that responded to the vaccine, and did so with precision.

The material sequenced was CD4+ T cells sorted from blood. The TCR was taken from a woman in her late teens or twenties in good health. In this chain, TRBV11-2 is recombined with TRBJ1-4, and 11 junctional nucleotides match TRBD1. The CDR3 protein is CASSYGQGAEKLFF. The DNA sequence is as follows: TGTGCCAGCAGCTACGGACAGGGGGCAGAAAAACTGTTTTTT.